This is a list of T cell receptor beta chains from one sample in a study of identical twins. Using its own MiXCR run on the 5' RACE reads, TCRdb lists one record per CDR3 protein. The table records approximately 620,000 distinct CDR3 sequences, more than 6.5% of them present only once. These data also formed part of another study, on yellow fever vaccine responses in identical twins.

Sequencing used PBMCs. These receptors were collected from a young woman in good health. The CDR3 runs from the conserved cysteine through the conserved F or W. D genes are given only for firm matches. Size is omitted from some rows. Given values are once, few, many or a class for expanded clones.

d_call j_call v_call clone_size cdr3_nt cdr3_aa
TRBD2 TRBJ2-7 TRBV5-1 . TGCGCCAGCAGCAAAGCCGGGACTAGCGGCACCTACGAGCAGTACTTC CASSKAGTSGTYEQYF
TRBD2 TRBJ2-1 TRBV20-1 few TGCAGTGCTAGAGGCCAGCTAGCGGGCCACAATGAGCAGTTCTTC CSARGQLAGHNEQFF
. TRBJ2-5 TRBV20-1 few TGCAGTGCTGTGGACTGGGGTCAAGAGACCCAGTACTTC CSAVDWGQETQYF
TRBD1 TRBJ2-7 TRBV27 many TGTGCCAGCAGTTTTAGGGAACCATCCGGGACAGGGGTGGACGAGCAGTACTTC CASSFREPSGTGVDEQYF
TRBD1 TRBJ2-3 TRBV28 few TGTGCCAGCAGGTCCCAACAGGGGAAGTTAGATACGCAGTATTTT CASRSQQGKLDTQYF
. TRBJ2-7 TRBV28 many TGTGCCAGCAGTGGGAGCTTAGGGCAGGGGATCTACGAGCAGTACTTC CASSGSLGQGIYEQYF
. TRBJ2-1 TRBV11-3 few TGTGCCAGCAGCCGGCCCCCAGGAGCGTCTTACTCCAGTGAGCAGTTCTTC CASSRPPGASYSSEQFF
. TRBJ2-6 TRBV27 . TGTGCCAGCAGGAGGAATTCCATCGGGGCCAACGTCCTGACTTTC CASRRNSIGANVLTF
. TRBJ2-3 TRBV12-3/TRBV12-4 many TGTGCCAGCAGTTCCCCCGTAAATACGCAGTATTTT CASSSPVNTQYF
TRBD2 TRBJ2-5 TRBV3-1 . TGTGCCAGCAGTCCCTCTGTAAAACCCGGGGGGATCCAGTACTTC CASSPSVKPGGIQYF
. TRBJ1-5 TRBV12-3/TRBV12-4 . TGTGCCAGCAGTTTAGGAAATGGCGGCAATCAGCCCCAGCATTTT CASSLGNGGNQPQHF
TRBD2 TRBJ2-3 TRBV2 . TGTGCCAGCAAAAAATCCGGGACTAGGGTCACAGATACGCAGTATTTT CASKKSGTRVTDTQYF
. TRBJ2-3 TRBV24-1 . TGTGCCACCAGAGGAGCCGCAGATACGCAGTATTTT CATRGAADTQYF
. TRBJ2-5 TRBV6-2/TRBV6-3 . TGTGCCAGCAGACCGGGCCAAGAGACCCAGTACTTC CASRPGQETQYF
. TRBJ2-5 TRBV3-1 many TGTGCCAGCAGCCTCTCGGGACAAATAAAAGAGACCCAGTACTTC CASSLSGQIKETQYF
. TRBJ2-1 TRBV19 few TGTGCCAGTAGTATGGACTACACTACTGAGCAGTTCTTC CASSMDYTTEQFF
TRBD1 TRBJ2-3 TRBV29-1 many TGCAGCGTGCGGCGATCAACAGGGGGTGAGGATACGCAGTATTTT CSVRRSTGGEDTQYF
. TRBJ2-5 TRBV15 few TGTGCCACCAGCACCCTAGGAGGAATGGAGACCCAGTACTTC CATSTLGGMETQYF
TRBD1 TRBJ1-1 TRBV4-3 many TGCGCCAGCAGCCAAGATACAGGGGGCACTGAAGCTTTCTTT CASSQDTGGTEAFF
. TRBJ1-1 TRBV6-5 few TGTGCCAGCAGTTCCAAAACGGGGGGAACTGAAGCTTTCTTT CASSSKTGGTEAFF
. TRBJ2-2 TRBV12-3/TRBV12-4 . TGTGCCAGCACCACCAGGGGGGGGGCGCGGGAGCTGTTTTTT CASTTRGGARELFF
. TRBJ2-1 TRBV11-2 few TGTGCCAGCAGCTTAGGGCAGGGGCTAGATGAGCAGTTCTTC CASSLGQGLDEQFF
TRBD2 TRBJ2-5 TRBV5-6 few TGTGCCAGCAGCCCGGGACTAGCGGGATGGGCCCAGTACTTC CASSPGLAGWAQYF
. TRBJ2-1 TRBV4-1 . TGCGCCAGCAGCCAAGTCTCGGTCATCGGGGAGCAGTTCTTC CASSQVSVIGEQFF
. TRBJ1-5 TRBV3-1 . TGTGCCAGCAGCCAGGCAGGGGAGCAGCCCCAGCATTTT CASSQAGEQPQHF
. TRBJ2-5 TRBV12-3/TRBV12-4 few TGTGCCAGCAGTCTACTGGCAGGGACGGGGACCCAGTACTTC CASSLLAGTGTQYF
TRBD2 TRBJ2-7 TRBV30 . TGTGCCTGGAAGCGGGGGGTCGAGCAGTACTTC CAWKRGVEQYF
TRBD2 TRBJ2-7 TRBV20-1 . TGCAGTGCTAGTAGCGGGAGTCAAGGGGGGTTCGAGCAGTACTTC CSASSGSQGGFEQYF
TRBD1 TRBJ2-6 TRBV29-1 few TGCAGCGTCAGGACAGGGAAGTCCTCTGGGGCCAACGTCCTGACTTTC CSVRTGKSSGANVLTF
. TRBJ2-3 TRBV6-1 . TGTGCCAGCAGTGAGATCAGATTGACAGATACGCAGTATTTT CASSEIRLTDTQYF
. TRBJ2-7 TRBV6-5 few TGTGCCAGCAGTTACGACCAGAGCTCCTACGAGCAGTACTTC CASSYDQSSYEQYF
TRBD2 TRBJ2-6 TRBV10-3 . TGTGCCATCAGGACTAGCGGGGGCTCTGGGGCCAACGTCCTGACTTTC CAIRTSGGSGANVLTF
TRBD1 TRBJ1-5 TRBV4-2 many TGTGCCAGCAGCCAAGATAAGGGTCAGGGGGCTAATCAGCCCCAGCATTTT CASSQDKGQGANQPQHF
. TRBJ2-1 TRBV7-8 few TGTGCCAGCAGCTTCCTCGGGGCGTATGAGCAGTTCTTC CASSFLGAYEQFF
TRBD2 TRBJ2-7 TRBV20-1 few TGCAGTGCTGTACAACTAGCGTTCGAGCAGTACTTC CSAVQLAFEQYF
TRBD1 TRBJ2-7 TRBV27 . TGTGCCAGCAGTTCAACCGGGACAGGGGATTTCGAGCAGTACTTC CASSSTGTGDFEQYF
. TRBJ1-5 TRBV24-1 few TGTGCCACCAGTGTCCGGGGGCGCCAGCCCCAGCATTTT CATSVRGRQPQHF